This record looks at one TCR beta chain sequence and its context. Assay: immunoSEQ multiplex PCR; the TCRdb copy retains only in-frame clones and omits some. This sample carries over 200,000 clones, more than 65% of them seen once, and the ten largest clones take around 5.9%. This sample is drawn from a study of cytotoxic CD8 clonotypes in ibrutinib-treated CLL. V shed 1 base, J shed 5 bases, and the junction held 9 bases outside the gene matches. The germline V gene has CDR1 GTSNPN and CDR2 SVGIG (reference sequence). This CDR3 spans 15 amino acids. This clonotype was sampled from a human donor with chronic lymphocytic leukemia. Sequencing was performed on PBMCs, taken after 12 months of ibrutinib treatment. The J gene is TRBJ2-5, the V gene TRBV30; 8 positions agree with TRBD2. The CDR3 nucleotides are TGTGCCTGGAGTGGGGGCGGGAGGTTTCTCGAGACCCAGTACTTC. Translating it yields CAWSGGGRFLETQYF.